Each of the 29 T cell receptor beta chains below was sequenced from the same sample in a study of T cell responses to AZD1222 COVID-19 vaccine. The repertoire was sequenced with immunoSEQ multiplex PCR; TCRdb's copy has only in-frame clones and lacks some. Here the sample spans about 94,000 clones, about 85% being singletons. Sequenced here: peripheral blood, sampled 28 days after the second AZD1222 dose. The receptors derive from an adult who received the AZD1222 COVID-19 vaccine.

The chain employs TRBV12-3 or TRBV12-4 and TRBJ1-2; possibly TRBD1 for D (5 bases). Between the trimmed V and J ends, which lost 8 bases and 12 bases, there was a span of 19 bases. CDR3 length: 12 amino acids. CDR3 residues: CASGSRAETNTF. CDR3 nucleotide sequence: TGTGCCAGCGGATCCAGGGCCGAAACGAACACCTTC.

This clone has only one observation. The chain combines TRBV6-5 with TRBJ2-7, with D perhaps matching TRBD1 or TRBD2 (5 bases each). CDR3 length equals 13 residues. Trimming left V 0 bases short and J 6 bases short, with 9 bases between. Per germline, CDR1 MNHEY and CDR2 SVGAGI. In DNA form, the CDR3 reads TGTGCCAGCAGTTACTCTGGGGGTACCGAGCAGTACTTC. Amino acids: CASSYSGGTEQYF.

The chain has TRBV19 and TRBJ1-1; D is uncertain. Germline CDR1 and CDR2: LNHDA and SQIVND (reference sequence). Trimming removed 8 bases from V and 0 bases from J, with 10 bases in between. This CDR3 is built from 13 residues. The CDR3 DNA reads as TGTGCCAGTGGAGGGTTAATGAACACTGAAGCTTTCTTT. Protein product: CASGGLMNTEAFF.

The chain recombines TRBV13 with TRBJ1-2; D is unresolved. Trimming stripped 2 bases from V and 8 bases from J, with 21 bases between. There are 16 residues in the CDR3. Germline V gene lookup returns CDR1 PRHDT and CDR2 FYEKMQ (reference sequence). CDR3 coding DNA: TGTGCCAGCAGCTTAACTCTTTCACTACTAGGAGAGGGCTACACCTTC. This codes for CASSLTLSLLGEGYTF.

This clone has a single count. The CDR3 loop is CATSSVFTGLNSPLHF. CDR3 sequence (DNA): TGTGCCACCAGCAGTGTTTTTACAGGGCTTAATTCACCCCTCCACTTT. The V and J genes are TRBV15 and TRBJ1-6, with a weak D call TRBD1 (6 bases). This CDR3 has 16 amino acids. The V gene lost 3 bases and the J gene lost 6 bases, with 15 bases spanning the gap. The V gene's germline CDR1 is LNHNV and CDR2 YYDKDF (reference sequence).

This chain uses TRBV5-6 with TRBJ1-6; TRBD1 aligns across 8 bases. With 2 bases clipped from V and 6 bases from J, the junction kept 7 bases outside the gene matches. The V gene's germline CDR1 is SGHDT and CDR2 YYEEEE. This CDR3 region has 16 residues. The CDR3 is CASSFGRGLSNSPLHF. The DNA for the CDR3 is TGTGCCAGCAGCTTTGGCAGGGGGCTATCTAATTCACCCCTCCACTTT.

This clone was seen only a few times. The chain has TRBV19 and TRBJ1-4; D gene ambiguous. Germline V gene data show CDR1 as LNHDA and CDR2 as SQIVND (reference sequence). The V and J ends lost 3 bases and 0 bases respectively, with 5 bases between them. The CDR3 consists of 14 residues. CDR3 bases: TGTGCCAGTAGTATTGACGCAACTAATGAAAAACTGTTTTTT. Translation: CASSIDATNEKLFF.

This clone was observed once. The chain carries TRBV5-1 and TRBJ2-2; no definite D call. CDR1 and CDR2 (germline): SGHRS, YFSETQ. This CDR3 is 15 amino acids long. V was shortened by 0 bases and J by 5 bases, with 11 bases between the two germline ends. The DNA of the CDR3 is TGCGCCAGCAGCTTGGTCAGGTTAGGGACCGGGGAGCTGTTTTTT. Its translation is CASSLVRLGTGELFF.

This sequence joins TRBV30 and TRBJ1-5, with TRBD1 identical over 8 bases. J was trimmed by 1 base and V by 5 bases; bases with no gene match: 4. The CDR3 totals 14 residues. In germline, CDR1 is GTSNPN, CDR2 SVGIG (reference sequence). The CDR3 DNA follows: TGTGCCTGGCAGGGGGCGCGGAGCAATCAGCCCCAGCATTTT. This translates into CAWQGARSNQPQHF. The full variable domain, in which reference TRBV30 and TRBJ1-5 provide the parts outside the CDR3, is SQTIHQWPATLVQPVGSPLSLECTVEGTSNPNLYWYRQAAGRGLQLLFYSVGIGQISSEVPQNLSASRPQDRQFILSSKKLLLSDSGFYLCAWQGARSNQPQHFGDGTRLSIL.

V is TRBV3-1 (or the pseudogene TRBV3-2) and J is TRBJ2-1; perhaps D is TRBD1 or TRBD2 (6 bases each). This CDR3 is built from 15 residues. V was cut by 0 bases and J by 9 bases, with 15 bases left in between. Germline V CDR1 and CDR2: LGHDT, YNNKEL (reference sequence). CDR3 region: CASSQDHGGRAEQFF. The CDR3 DNA reads as TGTGCCAGCAGCCAAGATCACGGGGGCCGTGCTGAGCAGTTCTTC.

The rearrangement joins TRBV4-2 to TRBJ1-1; maybe TRBD1 (6 bases). The CDR3 runs to 13 residues. Germline V lookup: CDR1 LGHNA, CDR2 YNFKEQ. V was trimmed by 5 bases and J by 5 bases, leaving 12 bases between them. The CDR3 region is CASSETGSTEAFF. The CDR3 coding sequence is TGTGCCAGCAGCGAAACAGGGAGTACTGAAGCTTTCTTT.

J is TRBJ1-6 and V is TRBV30; D unclear. V lost 2 bases to trimming and J lost 0 bases, with 11 bases between them. From germline, CDR1 is GTSNPN and CDR2 SVGIG (reference sequence). The CDR3 sequence is 16 residues long. For the CDR3, the DNA is TGTGCCTGGAGTTTCGGGCAAATCTCCTATAATTCACCCCTCCACTTT. Translation: CAWSFGQISYNSPLHF. Together with reference TRBV30 and TRBJ1-6, the CDR3 gives the full variable domain: SQTIHQWPATLVQPVGSPLSLECTVEGTSNPNLYWYRQAAGRGLQLLFYSVGIGQISSEVPQNLSASRPQDRQFILSSKKLLLSDSGFYLCAWSFGQISYNSPLHFGNGTRLTVT.

The CDR3 loop is CASSLGRSSGRAKNIQYF. DNA of the CDR3: TGTGCCAGCAGCTTAGGTCGCTCTAGCGGGAGGGCCAAAAACATTCAGTACTTC. The V gene is TRBV11-2, the J gene TRBJ2-4; 11 bases fit TRBD2. CDR1 and CDR2 (germline): SGHAT, FQNNGV. Trimming took 1 base from V and 1 from J; bases not matched to a gene: 6. The CDR3 totals 18 residues.

This clone was observed a few times. The chain carries TRBV12-5 and TRBJ1-1; weak D call: TRBD1 (6 bases). V dropped 2 bases and J dropped 4 bases, with 20 bases sitting between them. Germline values: CDR1 LGHNT, CDR2 FRNRAP. This CDR3 contains 17 residues. CDR3 DNA sequence: TGTGCTAGTGGTTTGCTACCCACAAGGGGGGCCGGCACTGAAGCTTTCTTT. It codes for CASGLLPTRGAGTEAFF.

This chain joins TRBV6-4 and TRBJ1-5; weak D call: TRBD1 (5 bases). Looked up from germline, CDR1 is MRHNA and CDR2 is SNTAGT. Trimming removed 3 bases at V and 7 bases at J, with 10 bases between. The CDR3 covers 13 residues. CDR3 sequence reads: CASSDRRGQPQHF. The CDR3 DNA sequence: TGTGCCAGCAGTGATAGGAGGGGACAGCCCCAGCATTTT.

The rearrangement joins TRBV5-8 to TRBJ2-1; D possibly uses TRBD1 or TRBD2 (5 bases each). V was trimmed by 0 bases and J by 4 bases, leaving 11 bases between them. CDR1 and CDR2 from the germline V gene are SGHTS and YDEGEE. This CDR3 is 15 amino acids long. CDR3 sequence (DNA): TGTGCCAGCAGCTTGGGCGTGAGGGGTTACAATGAGCAGTTCTTC. It encodes CASSLGVRGYNEQFF.

This chain uses TRBV6-6 with TRBJ1-2, with D unresolved. The CDR3 runs 12 residues. Germline V gene sequence: CDR1 MNHNY, CDR2 SVGAGI (reference sequence). V lost 4 bases to trimming and J lost 8 bases, with 11 bases between them. CDR3 in amino acids: CASSSREGGYTF. CDR3 coding DNA: TGTGCCAGCAGTTCTCGGGAAGGAGGCTACACCTTC.

This sequence joins TRBV10-1 and TRBJ2-7; D is perhaps TRBD1 (6 bases). Germline V gene sequence: CDR1 WNHNN, CDR2 SYGVQD (reference sequence). The length of the CDR3 is 14 residues. Trimming took off 6 bases at V and 6 bases at J, with 18 bases between the two ends. The CDR3 reads CASSRDNISGEQYF. The CDR3 coding sequence is TGCGCCAGCAGCAGGGACAATATCTCGGGCGAGCAGTACTTC.

The rearrangement uses TRBV5-4 and TRBJ2-5; 8 nucleotides match TRBD1. Germline CDR1 reads SGHNT; CDR2 reads YYREEE (reference sequence). There are 14 residues in the CDR3. V lost 4 bases and J lost 1; bases outside the gene matches: 3. The CDR3 loop is CASSRGQAQETQYF. The CDR3 region has the DNA TGTGCCAGCAGCAGGGGACAGGCCCAAGAGACCCAGTACTTC.

The chain employs TRBV29-1 and TRBJ2-1; D perhaps matches TRBD2 (6 bases). The germline CDR1 and CDR2 sequences are SQVTM and ANQGSEA. The CDR3 sequence is 14 residues long. V shed 7 bases and J shed 5 bases, with 18 bases lying between them. The CDR3 sequence: CSAFSGTLNNEQFF. The CDR3 region has the DNA TGCAGCGCCTTTTCCGGGACTCTGAACAATGAGCAGTTCTTC.

The chain links TRBV10-2 to TRBJ2-7; 8 bases line up with TRBD1. The CDR3 is made up of 13 amino acids. CDR1 is WSHSY and CDR2 is SAAADI in the germline V gene. With V trimmed by 6 bases and J by 2 bases, 3 bases remained unmatched. Here the CDR3 DNA reads TGCGCCAGCAGCGACAGGGGCCCCTACGAGCAGTACTTC. Translation gives CASSDRGPYEQYF.

J is TRBJ1-5 and V is TRBV7-2, with a weak D call TRBD1 (5 bases). The CDR3 is 13 residues long. V was clipped by 6 bases and J by 11 bases, with 17 bases between them. Germline-derived CDR1 and CDR2 are SGHTA and FQGNSA. The CDR3 region has the DNA TGTGCCAGCAGGTCCAATACGGGGGGGGCCCAGCATTTT. Translated, it gives CASRSNTGGAQHF. Full variable domain (missing parts from reference TRBV7-2 and TRBJ1-5): GAGVSQSPSNKVTEKGKDVELRCDPISGHTALYWYRQSLGQGLEFLIYFQGNSAPDKSGLPSDRFSAERTGGSVSTLTIQRTQQEDSAVYLCASRSNTGGAQHFGDGTRLSIL.

The chain carries TRBV7-9 and TRBJ2-7, with D perhaps matching TRBD2 (6 bases). The V gene lost 5 bases and the J gene lost 6 bases, with 20 bases spanning the gap. The germline CDR1 and CDR2 sequences are SEHNR and FQNEAQ (reference sequence). The CDR3 has 15 residues. CDR3 nucleotide sequence: TGTGCCAGCAGCACACCCCGCCGGGGGTCAAGCGAGCAGTACTTC. It codes for CASSTPRRGSSEQYF.

The chain uses TRBV7-9 and TRBJ2-7; tentatively, D is TRBD2 (5 bases). The germline V and J ends were trimmed by 3 bases and 0 bases, with 12 bases remaining between them. The CDR3 contains 15 residues. Germline assignment: CDR1 SEHNR and CDR2 FQNEAQ (reference sequence). The CDR3 here is CASSLAGVSSYEQYF. The DNA for the CDR3 is TGTGCCAGCAGCTTGGCCGGGGTCAGCTCCTACGAGCAGTACTTC.

The chain links TRBV6-5 to TRBJ2-7, with 8 bases matching TRBD1. The CDR3 loop spans 15 amino acids. Trimming took 8 bases from V and 4 from J; bases not matched to a gene: 13. Germline V gene sequence: CDR1 MNHEY, CDR2 SVGAGI. In DNA form, the CDR3 reads TGTGCCAGCGGCCGACGCGCGGACAGGGTGTACGAGCAGTACTTC. Protein: CASGRRADRVYEQYF.

The V and J genes are TRBV6-5 and TRBJ1-2, with D uncertain. With 4 bases removed from V and 5 bases from J, the gap between germline ends came to 8 bases. Germline assignment: CDR1 MNHEY and CDR2 SVGAGI. The CDR3 is 12 residues long. The CDR3 here is CASSSTTYGYTF. Here the CDR3 DNA reads TGTGCCAGCAGTTCTACTACTTATGGCTACACCTTC.

This sequence joins TRBV7-8 and TRBJ2-5, with 7 bases that match TRBD2. This CDR3 has 16 residues. With 5 bases clipped from V and 5 bases from J, the junction kept 14 bases outside the gene matches. CDR1 SGHVS and CDR2 FQNEAQ come from the germline V gene. The CDR3 sequence: CASSPTGLGPLETQYF. CDR3 DNA: TGTGCCAGCAGCCCCACCGGACTAGGGCCTTTGGAGACCCAGTACTTC. The full variable domain, rest sourced from reference TRBV7-8 and TRBJ2-5, is GAGVSQSPRYKVAKRGQDVALRCDPISGHVSLFWYQQALGQGPEFLTYFQNEAQLDKSGLPSDRFFAERPEGSVSTLKIQRTQQEDSAVYLCASSPTGLGPLETQYFGPGTRLLVL.

V usage is TRBV21-1 and J usage is TRBJ2-7; no check of the table's D call, TRBD2, against the DNA was made. TRBV21-1 is given as a pseudogene. This CDR3 is built from 14 residues. CDR3 in DNA: TGTGCCACAGAAGCGGGAGACGCCTCCTACGAGCAGTACTTC. Translated, it gives CATEAGDASYEQYF.

This clone has a single count. The genes are TRBV7-6 and TRBJ2-2, with 10 nucleotides matching TRBD1. Germline lookup yields CDR1 SGHVS and CDR2 FNYEAQ. The CDR3 spans 16 residues. Trimming cost V 4 bases and J 3 bases; bases outside gene matches: 5. The CDR3 DNA follows: TGTGCCAGCAGCTATGGACAGGGGGACGACACCGGGGAGCTGTTTTTT. Translating it yields CASSYGQGDDTGELFF. Looking up the rest from reference TRBV7-6 and TRBJ2-2 gives the full variable domain: GAGVSQSPRYKVTKRGQDVALRCDPISGHVSLYWYRQALGQGPEFLTYFNYEAQQDKSGLPNDRFSAERPEGSISTLTIQRTEQRDSAMYRCASSYGQGDDTGELFFGEGSRLTVL.